The 20 T cell receptor beta chains listed next were all sequenced from one sample in a study of Graves' ophthalmopathy and Graves' hyperthyroidism. Investigators amplified TCR beta CDR3 regions from RNA transcripts. A first-round RT-PCR used HTBI primers, followed by a second-round multiplex PCR. TCRdb re-derived calls from the multiplex PCR reads in MiXCR, one entry per CDR3 protein. The sample includes just over 600,000 distinct CDR3 sequences, 22% of them seen just once. Material for sequencing was peripheral blood. All receptors derive from a woman aged 18-29 years with stable Graves' hyperthyroidism. Some clones in this sample may be carry-over from other donors' samples.

The table lists this clonotype with many counts. The gene calls are TRBV7-9 and TRBJ1-2; no clear D gene. V lost 8 bases, J lost 0 bases, and 16 bases lay in between. This CDR3 is 15 amino acids long. The germline gives CDR1 SEHNR, CDR2 FQNEAQ (reference sequence). This chain's CDR3 is CASVDKAASNYGYTF. The CDR3, as DNA: TGTGCCAGCGTGGATAAAGCAGCATCTAACTATGGCTACACCTTC.

This clonotype has a count of ten or more. The CDR3 region has the DNA TGTGCCAGCAGTAAGCAGGGGGCCGGGGAGCTGTTTTTT. Its translation is CASSKQGAGELFF. The chain is built from TRBV12-3 or TRBV12-4 and TRBJ2-2; 7 bases align to TRBD1. V was clipped by 5 bases and J by 6 bases; unmatched bases: 3. The CDR3 contains 13 residues.

This clonotype was seen repeatedly, ten times or more. This rearrangement joins TRBV14 to TRBJ2-5; D unresolved. V lost 5 bases and J lost 5, with 24 bases in between. The length of the CDR3 is 17 residues. CDR1 and CDR2 from the germline V gene are SGHDN and FVKESK. The CDR3 is CASSTLQPAAITETQYF. CDR3 in DNA: TGTGCCAGCAGCACCCTCCAGCCGGCAGCGATCACGGAGACCCAGTACTTC.

This clonotype was observed many times. CDR3 sequence reads: CASSQAGPKGNTIYF. The CDR3 DNA is TGCGCCAGCAGCCAAGCAGGTCCGAAGGGAAACACCATATATTTT. This chain joins TRBV4-1 and TRBJ1-3; the D is unclear. Germline loops: CDR1 MGHRA, CDR2 YSYEKL. The CDR3 runs 15 residues. Trimming took off 1 base at V and 4 bases at J, with 11 bases between the two ends.

This clonotype has ten or more counts. The DNA of the CDR3 is TGTGCCACCGAAATACAGCCAAGAAGCACTGAAGCTTTCTTT. It translates to CATEIQPRSTEAFF. V usage is TRBV15 and J usage is TRBJ1-1; D is uncertain. This CDR3 is 14 amino acids long. V lost 8 bases, J lost 4 bases, and 17 bases lay in between. CDR1 is LNHNV and CDR2 is YYDKDF in the germline V gene (reference sequence).

There are a few counts of this clonotype. The chain employs TRBV30 and TRBJ1-1; unclear D gene. The CDR3 runs 13 residues. The V gene lost 2 bases and the J gene lost 8 bases, with 15 bases spanning the gap. The germline V gene has CDR1 GTSNPN and CDR2 SVGIG (reference sequence). Here the CDR3 DNA reads TGTGCCTGGAGTAGGCTACCTACTGGAGAAGCTTTCTTT. Translation: CAWSRLPTGEAFF. Full variable domain (missing parts from reference TRBV30 and TRBJ1-1): SQTIHQWPATLVQPVGSPLSLECTVEGTSNPNLYWYRQAAGRGLQLLFYSVGIGQISSEVPQNLSASRPQDRQFILSSKKLLLSDSGFYLCAWSRLPTGEAFFGQGTRLTVV.

This clonotype has only a few counts. The chain is built from TRBV11-1 and TRBJ2-2, with 7 bases fitting TRBD2. Losses at the gene ends were 5 bases for V and 4 bases for J; bases not matched to a gene: 16. The CDR3 is made up of 18 amino acids. Germline V CDR1 and CDR2: SGHAT, FQDESV (reference sequence). The CDR3 bases are TGTGCCAGCAGCCCACGCGGTGATAGGAGGGAGGGCACCGGGGAGCTGTTTTTT. Amino acid sequence: CASSPRGDRREGTGELFF. Full variable domain (outside the CDR3, taken from reference TRBV11-1 and TRBJ2-2): EAEVAQSPRYKITEKSQAVAFWCDPISGHATLYWYRQILGQGPELLVQFQDESVVDDSQLPKDRFSAERLKGVDSTLKIQPAELGDSAMYLCASSPRGDRREGTGELFFGEGSRLTVL.

Many counts were recorded for this clonotype. The V gene is TRBV27, the J gene TRBJ1-5; possibly TRBD1 for D (5 bases). The V end was cut by 5 bases, the J end by 7 bases, with 15 bases between. Germline CDR1 and CDR2: MNHEY and SMNVEV (reference sequence). There are 14 residues in the CDR3. CDR3 region: CASSPLGGGQPQHF. CDR3 coding DNA: TGTGCCAGCAGTCCACTCGGCGGGGGGCAGCCCCAGCATTTT.

The chain uses TRBV28 and TRBJ1-6; the D gene is possibly TRBD1 (6 bases). Per germline, CDR1 MDHEN and CDR2 SYDVKM. The CDR3 has 15 residues. The V end lost 5 bases, the J end lost 7 bases, and 15 bases lay between the germline ends. The CDR3 here is CASSLTSQGNSPLHF. The CDR3 DNA reads TGTGCCAGCAGTCTGACTTCCCAGGGGAATTCACCCCTCCACTTT.

Comment on this clonotype: The germline gene is not matched at one end of the junction; a read error may be the cause. This chain uses TRBV6-5 with TRBJ1-1; TRBD1 aligns across 9 bases. The CDR3 consists of 14 residues. Germline assignment: CDR1 MNHEY and CDR2 SVGAGI. The CDR3, as DNA: TGTGCCAGCTGTTACAGGGGGCGCATCTCTGAAGCTTTCTTT. Translated, it gives CASCYRGRISEAFF.

This clonotype was recorded many times. The CDR3 sequence: CASRSYSYTGELFF. The CDR3 DNA reads TGTGCCAGCAGATCCTATTCGTACACCGGGGAGCTGTTTTTT. This chain connects TRBV7-2 to TRBJ2-2, with D unresolved. V was pared by 6 bases and J by 3 bases, with 11 bases between. Germline loops: CDR1 SGHTA, CDR2 FQGNSA. The CDR3 has 14 residues.

This clonotype was detected many times. The V gene is TRBV27, the J gene TRBJ1-5, with 8 positions matching TRBD1. The CDR3 sequence is 15 residues long. Looked up from germline, CDR1 is MNHEY and CDR2 is SMNVEV (reference sequence). Trimming cost V 5 bases and J 9 bases; bases outside gene matches: 12. CDR3 DNA: TGTGCCAGCAGTACTACAGGGGGAGTTTTCTCGCCCCAGCATTTT. This translates into CASSTTGGVFSPQHF.

This chain links TRBV12-3 or TRBV12-4 with TRBJ1-6, with TRBD1 as a possible D gene (6 bases). The CDR3 runs to 16 residues. The V gene lost 6 bases and the J gene lost 9 bases, with 21 bases spanning the gap. The CDR3 region is CASRPGGQVGGSPLHF. The CDR3, as DNA: TGTGCCAGCAGACCCGGGGGCCAGGTAGGGGGTTCACCCCTCCACTTT.

V gene TRBV3-1 combines with J gene TRBJ2-5, with 8 positions matching TRBD2. This CDR3 comprises 15 residues. The germline V gene has CDR1 LGHDT and CDR2 YNNKEL (reference sequence). V lost 3 bases and J lost 0; bases outside the gene matches: 3. CDR3 in amino acids: CASSHVAGHQETQYF. CDR3 coding DNA: TGTGCCAGCAGCCACGTAGCGGGGCACCAAGAGACCCAGTACTTC.

This clonotype was picked up a small number of times. The V and J genes are TRBV2 and TRBJ2-5, with D possibly matching TRBD2 (6 bases). Trimming pared 3 bases from V and 7 bases from J, leaving 21 bases between. The CDR3 totals 16 residues. Germline CDR1 and CDR2: SNHLY and FYNNEI. The CDR3 coding sequence is TGTGCCAGCAGTGACGTGGGGGACGGGGGAGGAGGGACCCAGTACTTC. Translation gives CASSDVGDGGGGTQYF.

The table lists this clonotype with many counts. The chain employs TRBV7-6 and TRBJ2-7; perhaps TRBD2 as D (6 bases). Trimming cost V 2 bases and J 2 bases, with 16 bases left between them. This CDR3 is built from 16 residues. Germline V CDR1 and CDR2: SGHVS, FNYEAQ. The CDR3 sequence: CASSLIPGLKTYEQYF. In nucleotides, the CDR3 is TGTGCCAGCAGCTTAATCCCGGGACTCAAAACCTACGAGCAGTACTTC.

This clonotype was seen only a few times. The chain combines TRBV20-1 with TRBJ1-5; D remains ambiguous. V was cut by 5 bases and J by 3 bases, with 14 bases left in between. This CDR3 region has 14 residues. Germline CDR1 DFQATT, CDR2 SNEGSKA (reference sequence). CDR3 nucleotide sequence: TGCAGTGCTGCTAGGCCCCAATTCAATCAGCCCCAGCATTTT. Translating gives CSAARPQFNQPQHF.

The chain joins TRBV7-8 to TRBJ2-7; 11 nucleotides align to TRBD2. The trim removed 5 bases at V and 2 bases at J, leaving 11 bases unmatched. The CDR3 spans 17 residues. Germline CDR1 reads SGHVS; CDR2 reads FQNEAQ. The CDR3 DNA reads TGTGCCAGCAGCCCTAACCTGGGACTAGCGGCTGCCTACGAGCAGTACTTC. Its translation is CASSPNLGLAAAYEQYF. Full variable domain (missing parts from reference TRBV7-8 and TRBJ2-7): GAGVSQSPRYKVAKRGQDVALRCDPISGHVSLFWYQQALGQGPEFLTYFQNEAQLDKSGLPSDRFFAERPEGSVSTLKIQRTQQEDSAVYLCASSPNLGLAAAYEQYFGPGTRLTVT.

The rearrangement joins TRBV5-1 to TRBJ2-7, with D perhaps TRBD2 (5 bases). Germline V gene data show CDR1 as SGHRS and CDR2 as YFSETQ. The V gene lost 5 bases and the J gene lost 3 bases, with 12 bases spanning the gap. The CDR3 extends over 13 amino acids. The CDR3 DNA is TGCGCCAGCAGGGAAGCAAGCGGCTACGAGCAGTACTTC. Its translation: CASREASGYEQYF.

This clonotype occurred many times. The rearrangement uses TRBV6-1 and TRBJ2-7; D remains ambiguous. V lost 8 bases, J lost 0 bases, and 14 bases lay in between. Germline V gene lookup returns CDR1 MNHNS and CDR2 SASEGT. The CDR3 has 14 amino acids. The CDR3 is CASPPNGFSYEQYF. For the CDR3, the DNA is TGTGCCAGCCCCCCAAATGGATTCTCCTACGAGCAGTACTTC.